A selection of T cell receptor beta chains follows, all from one sample in a study of shared clonotypes between healthy human individuals. The data were produced by immunoSEQ multiplex PCR, yet TCRdb's version contains in-frame clones alone and is incomplete. The data show millions of clones, 90% to 95% seen once. The sequenced material came from naive CD4+ T cells sorted from blood. Every receptor here comes from a man in his late teens or twenties in good health. Both conserved end residues are part of each CDR3. The D gene is left open where the match is weak. Not all rows give a size; the values are once, few, many and, for expanded clones, a class.

CASSDLAGGTGELFF,TGTGCCAGCAGTGATCTAGCGGGGGGCACCGGGGAGCTGTTTTTT,TRBV6-1,TRBD2,once,TRBJ2-2
CASSPQRQETQYF,TGTGCCAGCTCACCACAGAGACAAGAGACCCAGTACTTC,TRBV18,.,once,TRBJ2-5
CAVGRGEQYF,TGTGCCGTGGGCAGAGGCGAGCAGTACTTC,TRBV2,.,.,TRBJ2-7
CASSDKRGGEKLFF,TGTGCCAGCAGTGACAAGCGGGGTGGAGAAAAACTGTTTTTT,TRBV6-1,.,few,TRBJ1-4
CASSAPGRRGEQYF,TGTGCCAGCAGTGCCCCGGGACGGAGGGGCGAGCAGTACTTC,TRBV25-1,.,.,TRBJ2-7
CATLPTSGRMAYEQYF,TGCGCCACCCTCCCGACTAGCGGGAGGATGGCCTACGAGCAGTACTTC,TRBV10-2,TRBD2,.,TRBJ2-7
CASSGRGARELFF,TGTGCCAGCAGCGGCAGGGGTGCCCGGGAGCTGTTTTTT,TRBV9,.,.,TRBJ2-2
CAIRDVAYEQYF,TGTGCCATCAGGGACGTAGCCTACGAGCAGTACTTC,TRBV10-3,.,.,TRBJ2-7
CASSQVAGTILSGANVLTF,TGCGCCAGCAGCCAAGTGGCGGGAACGATCCTCTCAGGGGCCAACGTCCTGACTTTC,TRBV4-1,.,once,TRBJ2-6
CASSLDVRVSTDTQYF,TGCGCCAGCAGCTTGGACGTGAGGGTTAGCACAGATACGCAGTATTTT,TRBV5-1,.,.,TRBJ2-3
CASSGPEQETQYF,TGCGCCAGCAGCGGACCGGAACAAGAGACCCAGTACTTC,TRBV5-1,.,.,TRBJ2-5
CASSRPGTDAGEQYF,TGTGCCAGCAGTCGCCCCGGGACGGATGCTGGCGAGCAGTACTTC,TRBV6-5,.,.,TRBJ2-7
CASSFQRVPGELFF,TGTGCCAGCAGCTTCCAAAGAGTACCCGGGGAGCTGTTTTTT,TRBV7-2,.,.,TRBJ2-2
CASSQDPTGSYEQYF,TGCGCCAGCAGCCAAGATCCGACAGGGTCCTACGAGCAGTACTTC,TRBV4-3,TRBD1,.,TRBJ2-7
CASKVDWSSYEQYF,TGTGCCAGCAAGGTAGACTGGAGCTCCTACGAGCAGTACTTC,TRBV2,.,.,TRBJ2-7
CASSGASGSLNTEAFF,TGTGCCAGCAGCGGGGCCTCGGGCAGCCTTAACACTGAAGCTTTCTTT,TRBV5-4,.,.,TRBJ1-1
CASSIDEGQRTILLF,TGTGCCAGTAGTATCGACGAGGGACAGAGGACTATATTACTCTTC,TRBV19,TRBD1,.,TRBJ1-2
CASSRHRDRVSYNEQFF,TGTGCCAGCAGCCGACACCGGGACAGGGTTTCCTACAATGAGCAGTTCTTC,TRBV14,TRBD1,.,TRBJ2-1
CASGLEGQGSDTQYF,TGTGCTAGTGGTTTGGAAGGACAGGGTTCAGATACGCAGTATTTT,TRBV12-5,TRBD1,.,TRBJ2-3
CASSAASGGALETQYF,TGCGCCAGCAGCGCCGCTAGCGGGGGGGCCTTGGAGACCCAGTACTTC,TRBV5-1,TRBD2,.,TRBJ2-5
CASSFGRGGSEKLFF,TGTGCCAGCAGCTTTGGCAGGGGAGGTAGTGAAAAACTGTTTTTT,TRBV5-6,.,.,TRBJ1-4
CAISEGVDTGELFF,TGTGCCATCAGTGAGGGGGTCGATACCGGGGAGCTGTTTTTT,TRBV10-3,.,.,TRBJ2-2
CASSPVDSGYEQYF,TGTGCCAGCTCACCCGTGGACAGTGGCTACGAGCAGTACTTC,TRBV18,.,.,TRBJ2-7
CASRNRVGGGEKTQYF,TGTGCCAGCAGAAACAGGGTCGGCGGGGGTGAGAAGACCCAGTACTTC,TRBV7-9,.,.,TRBJ2-5
CASSLNRGETQYF,TGTGCCAGCAGCTTAAACAGGGGGGAGACCCAGTACTTC,TRBV7-2,TRBD1,few,TRBJ2-5
CASSFRDRGNKGTGELFF,TGTGCCAGCAGTTTCCGGGACAGGGGTAATAAGGGGACCGGGGAGCTGTTTTTT,TRBV27,TRBD1,.,TRBJ2-2
CASSLTTSGGSKETQYF,TGTGCCAGCTCATTAACCACTAGCGGGGGGTCTAAGGAGACCCAGTACTTC,TRBV18,TRBD2,.,TRBJ2-5
CAWRRGATRTGANVLTF,TGTGCCTGGAGACGGGGGGCCACCCGGACTGGGGCCAACGTCCTGACTTTC,TRBV30,.,.,TRBJ2-6
CASSSRTSGPGSSYEQYF,TGTGCCAGCAGCTCGCGGACTAGCGGTCCCGGTTCGTCCTACGAGCAGTACTTC,TRBV7-2,TRBD2,.,TRBJ2-7